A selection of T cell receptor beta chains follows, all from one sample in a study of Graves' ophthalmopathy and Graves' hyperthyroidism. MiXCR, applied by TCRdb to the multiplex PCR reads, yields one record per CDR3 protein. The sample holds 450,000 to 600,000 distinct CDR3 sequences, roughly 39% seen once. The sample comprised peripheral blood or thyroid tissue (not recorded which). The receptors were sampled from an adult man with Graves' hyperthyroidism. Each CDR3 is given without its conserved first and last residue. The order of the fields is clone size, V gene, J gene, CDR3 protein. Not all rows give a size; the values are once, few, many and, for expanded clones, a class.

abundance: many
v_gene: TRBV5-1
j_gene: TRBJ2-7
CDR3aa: ASTGGVSYEQY

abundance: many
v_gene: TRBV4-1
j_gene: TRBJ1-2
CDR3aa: ASSQTTGNYGYT

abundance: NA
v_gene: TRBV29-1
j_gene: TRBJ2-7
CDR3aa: SVENSEWNEQY

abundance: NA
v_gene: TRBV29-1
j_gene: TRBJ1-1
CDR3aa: SVGRDTNTEAF

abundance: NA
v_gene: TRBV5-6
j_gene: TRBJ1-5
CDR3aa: ASSLGPGQGNEH

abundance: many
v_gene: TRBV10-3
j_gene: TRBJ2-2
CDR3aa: AITKSGGAGELF

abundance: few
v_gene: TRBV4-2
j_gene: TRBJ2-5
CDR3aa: ASSQDFARATKTQY

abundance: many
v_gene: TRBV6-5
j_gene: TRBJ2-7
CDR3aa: ASSYSTDYEQY

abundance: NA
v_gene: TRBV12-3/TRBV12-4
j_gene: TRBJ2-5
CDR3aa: ASSPRRASGGEETQY

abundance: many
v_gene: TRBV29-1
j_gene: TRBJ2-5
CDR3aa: SATGTGEIQETQY

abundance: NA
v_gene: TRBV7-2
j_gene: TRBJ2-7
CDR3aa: ASSDAATGAYEQY

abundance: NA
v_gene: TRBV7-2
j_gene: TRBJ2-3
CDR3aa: ASSLEPRDRVSTDTQY

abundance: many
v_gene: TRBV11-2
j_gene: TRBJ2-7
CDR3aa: ASTSGRTRPSEQY

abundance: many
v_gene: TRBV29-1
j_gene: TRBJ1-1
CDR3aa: SGGDTNTEAF

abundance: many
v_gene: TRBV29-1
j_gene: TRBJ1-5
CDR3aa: SVGGFNSNQPQH

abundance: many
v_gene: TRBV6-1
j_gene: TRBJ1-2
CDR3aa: ASSVTGTDYGYT

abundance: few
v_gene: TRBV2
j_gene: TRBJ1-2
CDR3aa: ASRSTAYYGYT

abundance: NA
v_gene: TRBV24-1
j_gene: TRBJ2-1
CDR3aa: ATSDLPLRQVTYNEQF

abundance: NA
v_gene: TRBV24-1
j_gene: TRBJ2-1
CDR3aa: ATSDYGGSSYNEQF

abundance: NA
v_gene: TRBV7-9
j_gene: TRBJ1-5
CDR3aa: ASSLPPQPQH

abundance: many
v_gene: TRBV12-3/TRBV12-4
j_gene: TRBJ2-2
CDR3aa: ASSLGVVTNTGELF

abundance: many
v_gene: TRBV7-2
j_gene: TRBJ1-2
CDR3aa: ASSLAGQNYGYT

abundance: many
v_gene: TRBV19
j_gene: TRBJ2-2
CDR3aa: ASSPSGLDTGELF

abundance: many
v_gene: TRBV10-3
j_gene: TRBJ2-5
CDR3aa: AIRGTSGKETQY

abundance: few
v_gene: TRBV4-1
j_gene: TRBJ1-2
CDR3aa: ASSQARDRGLYGYT

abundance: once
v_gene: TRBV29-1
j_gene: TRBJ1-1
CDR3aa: SLATAMNTEAF

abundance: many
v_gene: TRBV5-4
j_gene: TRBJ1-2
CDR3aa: ASSLGQGGLDYGYT

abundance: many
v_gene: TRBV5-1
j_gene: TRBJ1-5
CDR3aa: ASSLGWGENQPQH

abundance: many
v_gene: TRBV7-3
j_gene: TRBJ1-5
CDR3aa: ASSLGGQMPQPQH

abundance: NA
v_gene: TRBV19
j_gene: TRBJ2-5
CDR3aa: ASSTEQGYDQPQY

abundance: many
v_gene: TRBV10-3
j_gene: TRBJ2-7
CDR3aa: AIGTSGRRQY

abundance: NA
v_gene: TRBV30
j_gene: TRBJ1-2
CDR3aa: AWSTGGDGYT

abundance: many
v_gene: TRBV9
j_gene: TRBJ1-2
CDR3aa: ASSARTVNYGYT

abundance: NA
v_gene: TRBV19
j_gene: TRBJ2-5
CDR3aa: ASSQASVWGTQY

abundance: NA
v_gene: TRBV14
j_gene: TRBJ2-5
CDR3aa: ASSVKSPGSETQY

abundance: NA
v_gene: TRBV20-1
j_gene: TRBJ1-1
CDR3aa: SARAPRNTEAF

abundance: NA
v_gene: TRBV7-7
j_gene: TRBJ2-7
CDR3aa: ASSPGTGLSSYNEQY

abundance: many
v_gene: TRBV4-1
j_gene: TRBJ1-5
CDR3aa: ASSLTAYSNQPQH

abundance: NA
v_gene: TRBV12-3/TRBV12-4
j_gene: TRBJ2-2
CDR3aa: ATRDSKNTGELF

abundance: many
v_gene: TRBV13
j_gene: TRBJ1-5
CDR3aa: ASSLGREWNQPQH

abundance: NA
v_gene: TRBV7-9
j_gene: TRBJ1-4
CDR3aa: ASSDHGGRDEKLF

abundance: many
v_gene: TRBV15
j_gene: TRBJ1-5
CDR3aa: ATSNRGSNQPQH

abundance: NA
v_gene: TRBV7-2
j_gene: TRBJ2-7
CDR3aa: ASSLPSYYSEQY

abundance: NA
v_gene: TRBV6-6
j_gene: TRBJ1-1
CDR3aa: ASSYPKTGATEAS

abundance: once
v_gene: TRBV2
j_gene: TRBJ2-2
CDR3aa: ASSEKTGAEDWELF

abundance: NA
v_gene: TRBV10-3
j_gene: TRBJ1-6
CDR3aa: ASRQSYNSPLH

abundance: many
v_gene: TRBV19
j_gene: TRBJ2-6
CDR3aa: ASSKLPTGANVLT

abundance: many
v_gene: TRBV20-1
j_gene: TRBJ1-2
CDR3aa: SARPPGTGGESGYT

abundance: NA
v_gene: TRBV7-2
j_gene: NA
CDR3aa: ASSSGLAGGSYNEQF

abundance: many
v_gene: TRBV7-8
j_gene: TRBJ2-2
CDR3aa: ASIGLQNTGELF

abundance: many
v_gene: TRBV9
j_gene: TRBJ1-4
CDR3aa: ASSQGQTEEKLF

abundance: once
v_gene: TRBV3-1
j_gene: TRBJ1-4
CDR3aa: ASSHRGWEKLF